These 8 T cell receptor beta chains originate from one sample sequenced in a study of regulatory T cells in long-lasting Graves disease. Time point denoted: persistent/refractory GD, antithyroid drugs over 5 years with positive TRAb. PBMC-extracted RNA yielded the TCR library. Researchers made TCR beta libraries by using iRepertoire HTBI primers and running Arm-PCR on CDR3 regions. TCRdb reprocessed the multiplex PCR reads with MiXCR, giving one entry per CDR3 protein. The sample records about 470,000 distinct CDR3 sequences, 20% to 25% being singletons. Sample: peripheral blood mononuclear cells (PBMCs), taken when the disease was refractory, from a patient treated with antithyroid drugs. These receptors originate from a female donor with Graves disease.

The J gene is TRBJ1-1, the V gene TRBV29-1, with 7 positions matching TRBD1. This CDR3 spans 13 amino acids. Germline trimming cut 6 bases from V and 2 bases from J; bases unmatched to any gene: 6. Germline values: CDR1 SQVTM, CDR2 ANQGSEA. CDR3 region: CSVGQKLNTEAFF. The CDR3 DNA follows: TGCAGCGTGGGACAGAAATTAAACACTGAAGCTTTCTTT.

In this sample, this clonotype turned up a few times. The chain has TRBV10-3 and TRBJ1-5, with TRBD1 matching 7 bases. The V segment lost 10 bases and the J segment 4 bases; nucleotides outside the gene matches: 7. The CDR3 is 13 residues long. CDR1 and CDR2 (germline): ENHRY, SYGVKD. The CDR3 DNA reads TGTGCCACAAACCGGGACAGAAATCAGCCCCAGCATTTT. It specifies CATNRDRNQPQHF.

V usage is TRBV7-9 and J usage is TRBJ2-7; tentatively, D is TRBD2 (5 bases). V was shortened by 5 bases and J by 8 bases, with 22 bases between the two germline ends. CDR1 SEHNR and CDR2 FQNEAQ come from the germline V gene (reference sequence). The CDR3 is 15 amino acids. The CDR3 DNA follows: TGTGCCAGCAGCCCCGTTGGGATCGCAGGCGGGCAGCAGTACTTC. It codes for CASSPVGIAGGQQYF.

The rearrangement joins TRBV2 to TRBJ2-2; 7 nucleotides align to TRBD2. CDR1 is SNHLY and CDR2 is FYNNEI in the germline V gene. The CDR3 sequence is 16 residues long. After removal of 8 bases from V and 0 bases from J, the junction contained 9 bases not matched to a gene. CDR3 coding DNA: TGTGCCAGCGCTCGTTCAAGCGGGACGAACACCGGGGAGCTGTTTTTT. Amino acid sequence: CASARSSGTNTGELFF.

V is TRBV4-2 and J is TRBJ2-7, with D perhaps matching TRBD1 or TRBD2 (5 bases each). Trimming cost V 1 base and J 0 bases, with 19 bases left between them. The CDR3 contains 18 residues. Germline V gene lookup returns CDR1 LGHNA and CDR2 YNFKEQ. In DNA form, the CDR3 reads TGTGCCAGCAGCCAAGCTATCACGGGACCCAGCCTCTCCTACGAGCAGTACTTC. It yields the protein CASSQAITGPSLSYEQYF.

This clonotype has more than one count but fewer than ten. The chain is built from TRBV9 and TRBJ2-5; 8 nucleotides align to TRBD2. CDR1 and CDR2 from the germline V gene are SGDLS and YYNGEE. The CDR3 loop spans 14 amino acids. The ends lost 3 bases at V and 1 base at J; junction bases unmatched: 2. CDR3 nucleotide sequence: TGTGCCAGCAGCGGACGGGAGGGCCAAGAGACCCAGTACTTC. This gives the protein CASSGREGQETQYF.

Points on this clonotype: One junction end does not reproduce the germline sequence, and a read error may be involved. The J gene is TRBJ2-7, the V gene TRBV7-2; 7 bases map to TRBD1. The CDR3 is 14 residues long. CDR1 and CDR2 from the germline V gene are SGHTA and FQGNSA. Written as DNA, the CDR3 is TGTGCCAGCAGCTCGGACAGGTCCTCCTACGAGCGGTACTTC. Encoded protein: CASSSDRSSYERYF.

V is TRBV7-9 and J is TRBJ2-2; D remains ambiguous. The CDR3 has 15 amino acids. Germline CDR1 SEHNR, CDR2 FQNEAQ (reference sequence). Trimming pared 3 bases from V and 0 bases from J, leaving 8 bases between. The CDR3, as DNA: TGTGCCAGCAGCTTCTATCACTCGAACACCGGGGAGCTGTTTTTT. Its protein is CASSFYHSNTGELFF.